Below, 8 T cell receptor beta chains from the same sample are listed, as sequenced in a study of PD-L1 blockade in urothelial cancer. This table comes from immunoSEQ multiplex PCR, and its TCRdb copy is limited to in-frame clones, with some not included. The data contain tens of thousands of clones, roughly 90% of them singletons. The source material was PBMCs, sampled around atezolizumab (anti-PD-L1) treatment. All receptors derive from a woman aged 60-70 years with urothelial cancer.

The chain is built from TRBV7-2 and TRBJ2-5; TRBD2 aligns across 9 bases. CDR3 length equals 14 residues. Germline CDR1 is SGHTA and CDR2 is FQGNSA. V lost 5 bases, J lost 6 bases, and 7 bases stayed unmatched. CDR3: CASSGGRGAQTQYF. CDR3 DNA: TGTGCCAGCAGCGGCGGGAGGGGGGCCCAGACCCAGTACTTC.

The sample holds one count of this clone. The chain employs TRBV28 and TRBJ2-7, with D tentatively TRBD2 (7 bases). CDR1 is MDHEN, CDR2 SYDVKM, per germline. V was pared by 6 bases and J by 2 bases, with 17 bases between. This CDR3 has 15 amino acids. CDR3 protein: CASSRFPRGPYEQYF. The CDR3 DNA follows: TGTGCCAGCAGCCGCTTCCCGCGGGGGCCCTACGAGCAGTACTTC.

The chain recombines TRBV29-1 with TRBJ2-7, with 8 nucleotides matching TRBD2. J gave up 0 bases and V 3 bases, and 10 bases lay outside the gene matches. The CDR3 runs 16 residues. The germline V gene encodes CDR1 SQVTM and CDR2 ANQGSEA. The CDR3: CSVDGLAGRSSYEQYF. The CDR3 DNA sequence: TGCAGCGTTGATGGGTTAGCGGGGCGGAGCTCCTACGAGCAGTACTTC.

The chain has TRBV27 and TRBJ2-1, with 8 bases lining up with TRBD2. Germline-derived CDR1 and CDR2 are MNHEY and SMNVEV (reference sequence). CDR3 size: 13 residues. The junction had 3 bases not matched to a gene; V was cut back by 5 bases and J by 6 bases. The chain's CDR3 is CASSHGLANEQFF. As DNA, the CDR3 is TGTGCCAGCAGTCACGGACTAGCCAATGAGCAGTTCTTC.

J is TRBJ2-7 and V is TRBV6-5; 9 bases agree with TRBD1. Germline V lookup: CDR1 MNHEY, CDR2 SVGAGI. With 5 bases clipped from V and 5 bases from J, the junction kept 7 bases outside the gene matches. This CDR3 contains 14 residues. CDR3 in amino acids: CASSNRQGGDEQYF. In nucleotides, the CDR3 is TGTGCCAGCAGTAACCGACAGGGGGGGGACGAGCAGTACTTC.

J is TRBJ2-7 and V is TRBV6-6; TRBD2 is a possible D gene (6 bases). Germline CDR1 MNHNY, CDR2 SVGAGI (reference sequence). The length of the CDR3 is 16 residues. Trimming pared 1 base from V and 7 bases from J, leaving 20 bases between. Here the CDR3 DNA reads TGTGCCAGCAGTTACTGGCCCGGGGCTCCGAGCGGGGAGCAGTACTTC. Its protein product is CASSYWPGAPSGEQYF.

The V gene is TRBV6-5, the J gene TRBJ2-7; 9 positions match TRBD2. Germline loops: CDR1 MNHEY, CDR2 SVGAGI. With 2 bases clipped from V and 0 bases from J, the junction kept 2 bases outside the gene matches. This CDR3 comprises 15 residues. Written as DNA, the CDR3 is TGTGCCAGCAGTTACGCTAGCGGGGCCTCCTACGAGCAGTACTTC. Protein: CASSYASGASYEQYF.

This clone was seen more than once but under ten times. V usage is TRBV18 and J usage is TRBJ1-4; the match to TRBD1 covers 7 bases. Germline-derived CDR1 and CDR2 are KGHSH and LQKENI. CDR3 length: 15 amino acids. The J segment lost 5 bases and the V segment lost 5 bases, leaving 8 bases of the junction unmatched. As DNA, the CDR3 is TGTGCCAGCTCATCATGGGGGACAGACAATGAAAAACTGTTTTTT. It codes for CASSSWGTDNEKLFF.